These 12 T cell receptor beta chains originate from one sample sequenced in a study of CXCR3-negative and CXCR3-positive naive CD8 T cells. Study results and caveats: CXCR3-positive naive cells carried more hydrophobic TRB CDR3s than CXCR3-negative ones.

For these TCRs, the target antigens are not known. UMI-labeled 5' RACE yielded the TRB cDNA libraries. Following a re-call of the 5' RACE reads, TCRdb has one entry per CDR3 protein and lacks DNA. The record lists some 99,000 distinct CDR3 sequences, of which the ten most abundant hold about 1%. Material: naive CXCR3+ CD8+ T cells from blood. Subset indicated: CD45RO-CCR7+CD27+CD95- naive CD8+ T cells expressing CXCR3 (TNR3+). These receptors all stem from a human donor in good health. Some clones in this sample may be carry-over from other donors' samples.

The CDR3 reads CASSLEPGRIAEQYF. V gene TRBV5-5 combines with J gene TRBJ2-7; TCRdb designates TRBD1, a call that cannot be tested without DNA. Per germline, CDR1 SGHKS and CDR2 YYEKEE (reference sequence). The CDR3 sequence is 15 residues long.

J is TRBJ1-2 and V is TRBV12-2. TRBV12-2 is a pseudogene. The CDR3 totals 17 residues. The CDR3 sequence is CASRLLAFPLTRYGYTF.

The chain joins TRBV5-5 to TRBJ2-1; TCRdb returns TRBD1, unconfirmable since there is no DNA. There are 14 residues in the CDR3. CDR1 is SGHKS, CDR2 YYEKEE, per germline (reference sequence). The CDR3 here is CASSLDGTYNEQFF.

The chain carries TRBV20-1 and TRBJ2-7; TCRdb gives TRBD2 as the D gene, but with no DNA this cannot be confirmed. From germline, CDR1 is DFQATT and CDR2 SNEGSKA (reference sequence). The CDR3 runs 15 residues. CDR3 residues: CSARELAGESYEQYF.

The chain joins TRBV3-1 to TRBJ2-5. Germline V CDR1 and CDR2: LGHDT, YNNKEL (reference sequence). The CDR3 spans 15 residues. CDR3 amino acids: CASSQGGTLIETQYF.

V is TRBV29-1 and J is TRBJ2-3; TCRdb lists TRBD2, though no DNA is available to test this call. The CDR3 has 14 amino acids. The germline V gene has CDR1 SQVTM and CDR2 ANQGSEA. CDR3 protein: CSVESGLIADTQYF.

The chain's CDR3 is CASSSTNSLARYEQYF. V and J are TRBV7-9 and TRBJ2-7; there is no DNA to check the TCRdb D call of TRBD2. Germline values: CDR1 SEHNR, CDR2 FQNEAQ (reference sequence). This CDR3 is 16 amino acids long. Full variable domain (outside the CDR3, taken from reference TRBV7-9 and TRBJ2-7): DTGVSQNPRHKITKRGQNVTFRCDPISEHNRLYWYRQTLGQGPEFLTYFQNEAQLEKSRLLSDRFSAERPKGSFSTLEIQRTEQGDSAMYLCASSSTNSLARYEQYFGPGTRLTVT.

The CDR3: CASGFRGARTEAFF. This rearrangement joins TRBV28 to TRBJ1-1; TCRdb reports TRBD1, a call that lacks DNA to check it against. CDR1 MDHEN and CDR2 SYDVKM come from the germline V gene. CDR3 size: 14 residues.

The chain couples TRBV7-9 to TRBJ2-7; TCRdb selects TRBD1, and the lack of DNA leaves this call unchecked. Germline CDR1 reads SEHNR; CDR2 reads FQNEAQ (reference sequence). The CDR3 extends over 12 amino acids. The chain's CDR3 is CASGIRGIDADF.

The rearrangement uses TRBV29-1 and TRBJ2-2; TCRdb reports TRBD1, a call that lacks DNA to check it against. CDR3 length equals 14 residues. CDR1 is SQVTM and CDR2 is ANQGSEA in the germline V gene. CDR3 amino acids: CSVEDYRDTGELFF.

J is TRBJ2-3 and V is TRBV7-6. Germline CDR1 and CDR2: SGHVS and FNYEAQ. The CDR3 has 15 residues. CDR3: CASSLAGSSTDTQYF.

CDR3 loop: CASSPEQGTRNEQYF. The rearrangement joins TRBV7-9 to TRBJ2-7; TCRdb's D call, TRBD1, is unchecked because there is no DNA. The CDR3 has 15 amino acids. CDR1 is SEHNR, CDR2 FQNEAQ, per germline (reference sequence).